This T cell receptor (beta chain) was profiled in a study of vaccination effects on CD4 cells after COVID-19. Sequencing followed a ViraFEST assay step that expanded antigen-specific CD4+ T cells with viral peptide pools. At the end of roughly ten days of culture, CD4+ T cells were isolated. Confirmation by PCR established that the person had SARS-CoV-2 infection between March and December 2020. This table comes from immunoSEQ multiplex PCR, and its TCRdb copy is limited to in-frame clones, with some not included. Here the sample spans 40,000 to 50,000 clones, roughly four fifths being singletons. This clone was counted a few times. Its antigen is unidentified. Germline V gene sequence: CDR1 MRHNA, CDR2 SNTAGT. The CDR3 runs to 14 residues. With 4 bases clipped from V and 3 bases from J, the junction kept 4 bases outside the gene matches.

The J gene is TRBJ1-1, the V gene TRBV6-4; 8 bases agree with TRBD1. The TCR was taken from a human donor who had a prior SARS-CoV-2 infection. Sequenced material: CD4+ T cells from PBMCs cultured with a peptide pool, taken before COVID-19 vaccination. The CDR3 DNA is TGTGCCAGCAGTGTCGAGACAGGGGACACTGAAGCTTTCTTT. Amino acids: CASSVETGDTEAFF.